The source of this T cell receptor (beta chain) is a study of T cell responses to AZD1222 COVID-19 vaccine. Produced via immunoSEQ multiplex PCR; TCRdb's table is partial and in-frame only. Counted here are 150,000 or so clones, about 91% occurring once; the ten biggest clones make up around 2.3%. This CDR3 is built from 14 residues. The sample consisted of peripheral blood, taken on day 0 of AZD1222 vaccination. The genes are TRBV21-1 and TRBJ2-2; no DNA check was done on the table's D call, TRBD1. TRBV21-1 is designated a pseudogene. The TCR originated in an adult in good health. The CDR3 nucleotides read TGTGCCAGCAGCAACAGGGGGCGGACCGGGGAGCTGTTTTTT. This encodes CASSNRGRTGELFF.